This TCR beta chain was obtained from a study of cytomegalovirus exposure and HLA in healthy donors. Overall study findings and caveats: Many donors shared some public TCRs, even though most TCR sequences were rare. Listed as cytomegalovirus-associated were 150 or so TCR beta chains.

Assay: immunoSEQ multiplex PCR; the TCRdb copy retains only in-frame clones and omits some. The repertoire has approximately 270,000 clones, around 90% of them found once; the top ten carry about 0.36%. The CDR3 runs to 13 residues. The germline V gene has CDR1 SQVTM and CDR2 ANQGSEA. V lost 6 bases, J lost 4 bases, and 8 bases stayed unmatched. A note on this clone: Its antigen remains unidentified.

The donors were part of the validation cohort, which consisted of some 120 subjects and was separate from the first cohort of 666 subjects. The chain recombines TRBV29-1 with TRBJ1-2, with TRBD1 matching 7 bases. Sequencing input: PBMCs. The receptor's source is a woman aged 18-29 years in good health and CMV-seronegative. The CDR3 region has the DNA TGCAGCGTGCTCACAGGGGTGGGCTATGGCTACACCTTC. Translating it yields CSVLTGVGYGYTF.